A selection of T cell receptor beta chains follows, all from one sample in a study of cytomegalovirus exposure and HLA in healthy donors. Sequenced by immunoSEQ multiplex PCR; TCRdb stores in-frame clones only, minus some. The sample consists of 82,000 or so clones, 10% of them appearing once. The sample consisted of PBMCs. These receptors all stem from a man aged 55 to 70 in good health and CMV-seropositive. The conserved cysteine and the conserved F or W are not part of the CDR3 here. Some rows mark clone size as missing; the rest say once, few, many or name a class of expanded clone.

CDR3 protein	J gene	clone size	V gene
EVVTAGNTIY	TRBJ1-3	few	TRBV30
AGDAGQPQH	TRBJ1-5	few	TRBV5-3
ASSLRTVYNEQF	TRBJ2-1	-	TRBV5-1
ASSSIAGWADTQY	TRBJ2-3	-	TRBV11-3
ASSQGSPYEQY	TRBJ2-7	few	TRBV14
ASSFQGSTEAF	TRBJ1-1	few	TRBV7-2
ASSQVGGSWGYT	TRBJ1-2	few	TRBV14
ASSMSGGRTDTQY	TRBJ2-3	-	TRBV19
ASRSNSGFNSPLH	TRBJ1-6	-	TRBV27
ASYDRGSGEQY	TRBJ2-7	few	TRBV2
ASSPHGGNQETQY	TRBJ2-5	-	TRBV7-2
ASSVTGGRSPLH	TRBJ1-6	-	TRBV28
ATGQGKPGELF	TRBJ2-2	-	TRBV27
ATSRGGLAVNEQF	TRBJ2-1	few	TRBV15
ASSPSAVSYEQY	TRBJ2-7	-	TRBV7-2
ASSPDEGTQY	TRBJ2-5	once	TRBV18
ASSEDRGTDTQY	TRBJ2-3	-	TRBV6-1
ASSSGLAGVSEQF	TRBJ2-1	few	TRBV2
AISPRGTRTNEKLF	TRBJ1-4	few	TRBV10-3
AWSGGIGYT	TRBJ1-2	few	TRBV30
ASSLEGFTLPNTEAF	TRBJ1-1	-	TRBV7-9
ASSIRGRNTEAF	TRBJ1-1	few	TRBV19
ASSLERASSYNEQF	TRBJ2-1	-	TRBV5-1
ASSLGLAGWNEQF	TRBJ2-1	-	TRBV7-2
ASSWGGGQETQY	TRBJ2-5	few	TRBV2
ASSLAAANSPLH	TRBJ1-6	-	TRBV7-3
ASSPDRLNTEAF	TRBJ1-1	-	TRBV6-5
ASSLFVGTGGTGANVLT	TRBJ2-6	-	TRBV5-4
ATWAGRANYGYT	TRBJ1-2	few	TRBV10-3
ASSERYEQY	TRBJ2-7	-	TRBV25-1
ASSYRVLEKLF	TRBJ1-4	few	TRBV27
ASSSGQGTNGAF	TRBJ1-1	-	TRBV7-9
ASSQQGSQETQY	TRBJ2-5	few	TRBV9
ASSLLAGLTDTQY	TRBJ2-3	-	TRBV4-1
SVGQGTYNEQF	TRBJ2-1	-	TRBV29-1
ASSERGSGTGPYT	TRBJ1-2	many	TRBV6-1
ASSLGAGMNTEAF	TRBJ1-1	few	TRBV7-6
ASARRLAGVGTGELF	TRBJ2-2	-	TRBV5-1
ASSQARGRRETQY	TRBJ2-5	-	TRBV28
ASSLRADSAGELTGELF	TRBJ2-2	few	TRBV7-2
ASSLSSGTGANVLT	TRBJ2-6	few	TRBV7-3
ASSDRRGRQVYEQY	TRBJ2-7	few	TRBV19
ASTNTGYRGEQY	-	few	TRBV6-5
ASSPLAAGVETQY	TRBJ2-5	-	TRBV18
ASSYGGYGNTIY	TRBJ1-3	-	TRBV6-5